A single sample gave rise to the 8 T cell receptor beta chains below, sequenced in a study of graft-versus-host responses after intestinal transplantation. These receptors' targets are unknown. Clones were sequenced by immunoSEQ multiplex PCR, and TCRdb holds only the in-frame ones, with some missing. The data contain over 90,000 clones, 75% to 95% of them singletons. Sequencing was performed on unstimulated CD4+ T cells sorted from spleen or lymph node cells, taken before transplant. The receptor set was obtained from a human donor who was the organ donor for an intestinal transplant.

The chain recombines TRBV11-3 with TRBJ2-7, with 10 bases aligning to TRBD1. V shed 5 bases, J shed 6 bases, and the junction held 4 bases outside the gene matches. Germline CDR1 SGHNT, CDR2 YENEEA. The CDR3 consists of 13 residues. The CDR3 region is CASSGRTGGEQYF. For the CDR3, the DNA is TGTGCCAGCAGCGGGCGGACAGGGGGCGAGCAGTACTTC.

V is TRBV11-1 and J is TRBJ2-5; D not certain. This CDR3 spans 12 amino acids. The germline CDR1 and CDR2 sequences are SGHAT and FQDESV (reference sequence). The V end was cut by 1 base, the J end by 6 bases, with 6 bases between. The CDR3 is CASSLGLQTQYF. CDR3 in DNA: TGTGCCAGCAGCTTAGGCCTACAGACCCAGTACTTC.

In nucleotides, the CDR3 is TGCGCCAGCAGCCAACCCTCTAGCAATCAGCCCCAGCATTTT. Amino acids: CASSQPSSNQPQHF. The chain joins TRBV4-1 to TRBJ1-5, with D hard to call. Trimming took 2 bases from V and 0 from J, leaving 5 bases between them. Germline values: CDR1 MGHRA, CDR2 YSYEKL. CDR3 size: 14 residues.

CDR3 region: CASSSLAGGYEQYF. The CDR3 coding sequence is TGCGCCAGCAGCTCTCTAGCGGGGGGGTACGAGCAGTACTTC. The rearrangement joins TRBV5-1 to TRBJ2-7; TRBD2 agrees at 12 bases. Germline CDR1 SGHRS, CDR2 YFSETQ. The V gene end was trimmed by 3 bases and the J gene end by 4 bases; junction bases not matched to a gene: 2. The CDR3 contains 14 residues.

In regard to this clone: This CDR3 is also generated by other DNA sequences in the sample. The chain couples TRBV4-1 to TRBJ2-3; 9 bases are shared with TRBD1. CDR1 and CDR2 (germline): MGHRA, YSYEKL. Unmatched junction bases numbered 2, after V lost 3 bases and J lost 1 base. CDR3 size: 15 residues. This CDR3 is CASSQGQGGTDTQYF. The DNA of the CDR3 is TGCGCCAGCAGCCAGGGACAGGGTGGCACAGATACGCAGTATTTT.

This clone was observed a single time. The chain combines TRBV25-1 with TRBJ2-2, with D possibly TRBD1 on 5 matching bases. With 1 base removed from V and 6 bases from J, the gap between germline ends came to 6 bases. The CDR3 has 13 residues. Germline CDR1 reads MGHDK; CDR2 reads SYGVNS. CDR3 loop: CASSESGSGELFF. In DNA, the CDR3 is TGTGCCAGCAGTGAATCAGGGTCCGGGGAGCTGTTTTTT.

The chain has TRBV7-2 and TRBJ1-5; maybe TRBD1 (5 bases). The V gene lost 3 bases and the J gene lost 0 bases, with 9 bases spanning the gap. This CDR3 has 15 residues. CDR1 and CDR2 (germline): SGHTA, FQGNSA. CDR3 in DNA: TGTGCCAGCAGCTTTCAGGGATATAGCAATCAGCCCCAGCATTTT. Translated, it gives CASSFQGYSNQPQHF.

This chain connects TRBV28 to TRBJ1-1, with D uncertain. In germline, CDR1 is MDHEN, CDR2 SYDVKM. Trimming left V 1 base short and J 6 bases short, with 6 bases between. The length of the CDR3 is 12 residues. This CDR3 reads CASSLFEAEAFF. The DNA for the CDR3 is TGTGCCAGCAGTTTATTTGAGGCTGAAGCTTTCTTT.